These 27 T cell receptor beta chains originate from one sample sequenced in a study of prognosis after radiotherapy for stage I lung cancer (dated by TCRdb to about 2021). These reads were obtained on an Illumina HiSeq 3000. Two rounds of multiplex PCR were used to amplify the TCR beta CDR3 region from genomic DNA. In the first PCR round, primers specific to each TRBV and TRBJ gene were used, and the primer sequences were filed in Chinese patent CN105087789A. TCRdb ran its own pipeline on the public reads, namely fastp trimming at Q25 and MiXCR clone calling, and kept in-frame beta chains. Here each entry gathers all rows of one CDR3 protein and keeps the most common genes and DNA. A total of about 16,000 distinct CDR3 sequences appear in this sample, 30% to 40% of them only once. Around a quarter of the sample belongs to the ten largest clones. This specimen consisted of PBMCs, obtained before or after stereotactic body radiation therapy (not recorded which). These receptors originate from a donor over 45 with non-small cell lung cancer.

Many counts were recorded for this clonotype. The CDR3 nucleotides are TGTGCCAGCAGCTTATATCCTAGCGGGCGGGACTACAATGAGCAGTTCTTC. It is translated as CASSLYPSGRDYNEQFF. The V gene is TRBV7-2, the J gene TRBJ2-1, with TRBD2 matching over 8 bases. The CDR3 has 17 amino acids. The trim removed 2 bases at V and 3 bases at J, leaving 9 bases unmatched. CDR1 is SGHTA and CDR2 is FQGNSA in the germline V gene.

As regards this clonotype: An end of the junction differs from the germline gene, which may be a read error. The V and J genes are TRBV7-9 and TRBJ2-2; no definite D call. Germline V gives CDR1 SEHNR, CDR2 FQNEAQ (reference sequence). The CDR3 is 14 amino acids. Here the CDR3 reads CASSIEVVTGELFF. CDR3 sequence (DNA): TGTGCCAGCAGCATCGAGGTGGTCACCGGTGAGCTGTTTTTT.

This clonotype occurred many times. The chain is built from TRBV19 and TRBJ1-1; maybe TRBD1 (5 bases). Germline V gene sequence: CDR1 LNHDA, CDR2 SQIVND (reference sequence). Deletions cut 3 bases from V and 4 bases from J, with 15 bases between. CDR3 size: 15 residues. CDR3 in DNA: TGTGCCAGTAGTATTCAACTGGGGGATGTCACTGAAGCTTTCTTT. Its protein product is CASSIQLGDVTEAFF. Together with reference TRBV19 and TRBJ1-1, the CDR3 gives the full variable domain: DGGITQSPKYLFRKEGQNVTLSCEQNLNHDAMYWYRQDPGQGLRLIYYSQIVNDFQKGDIAEGYSVSREKKESFPLTVTSAQKNPTAFYLCASSIQLGDVTEAFFGQGTRLTVV.

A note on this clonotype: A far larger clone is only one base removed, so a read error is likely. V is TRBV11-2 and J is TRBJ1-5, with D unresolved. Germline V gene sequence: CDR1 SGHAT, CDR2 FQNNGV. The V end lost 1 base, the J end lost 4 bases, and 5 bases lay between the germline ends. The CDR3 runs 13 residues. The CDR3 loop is CASSLVRNQPQHF. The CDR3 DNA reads TGTGCCAGCAGCTTAGTCAGGAATCAGCCCCAGCATTTT. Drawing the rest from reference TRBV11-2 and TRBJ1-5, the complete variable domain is EAGVAQSPRYKIIEKRQSVAFWCNPISGHATLYWYQQILGQGPKLLIQFQNNGVVDDSQLPKDRFSAERLKGVDSTLKIQPAKLEDSAVYLCASSLVRNQPQHFGDGTRLSIL.

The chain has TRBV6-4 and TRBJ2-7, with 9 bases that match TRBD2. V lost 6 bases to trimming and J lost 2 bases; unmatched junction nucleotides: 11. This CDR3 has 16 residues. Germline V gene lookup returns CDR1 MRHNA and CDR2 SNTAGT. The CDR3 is CASRTPASGEPYEQYV. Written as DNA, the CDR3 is TGTGCCAGCAGGACCCCGGCTAGCGGGGAACCCTACGAGCAGTACGTC.

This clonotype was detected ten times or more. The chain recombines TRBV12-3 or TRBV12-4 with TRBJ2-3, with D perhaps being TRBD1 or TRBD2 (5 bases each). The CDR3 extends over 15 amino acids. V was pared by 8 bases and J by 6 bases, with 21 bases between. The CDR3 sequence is CASGGADDSADTQYF. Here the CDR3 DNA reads TGTGCCAGCGGAGGCGCGGACGACAGTGCGGATACGCAGTATTTT.

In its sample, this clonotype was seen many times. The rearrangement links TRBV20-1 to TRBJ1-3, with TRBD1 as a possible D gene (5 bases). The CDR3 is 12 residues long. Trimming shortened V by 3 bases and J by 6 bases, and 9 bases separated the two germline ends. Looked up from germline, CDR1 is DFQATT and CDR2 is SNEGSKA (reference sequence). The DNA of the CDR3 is TGCAGTGCTAGGGAGACAGTAAACACCATATATTTT. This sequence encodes CSARETVNTIYF.

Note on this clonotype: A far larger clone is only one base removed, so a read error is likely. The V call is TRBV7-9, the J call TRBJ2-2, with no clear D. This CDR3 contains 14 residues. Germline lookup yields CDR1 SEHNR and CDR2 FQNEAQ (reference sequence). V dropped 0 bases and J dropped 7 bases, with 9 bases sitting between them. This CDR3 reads CASSLARWNGELFF. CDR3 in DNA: TGTGCCAGCAGCTTAGCGCGGTGGAACGGGGAGCTGTTTTTT.

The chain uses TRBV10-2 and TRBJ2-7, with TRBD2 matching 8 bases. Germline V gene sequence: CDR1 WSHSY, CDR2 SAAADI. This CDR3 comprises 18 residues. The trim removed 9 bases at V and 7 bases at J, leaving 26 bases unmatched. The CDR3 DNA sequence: TGCGCCAGATCGAGGACTAGCCCGAGAAGGGTAGGGGCCCGTGAGCAGTACTTC. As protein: CARSRTSPRRVGAREQYF.

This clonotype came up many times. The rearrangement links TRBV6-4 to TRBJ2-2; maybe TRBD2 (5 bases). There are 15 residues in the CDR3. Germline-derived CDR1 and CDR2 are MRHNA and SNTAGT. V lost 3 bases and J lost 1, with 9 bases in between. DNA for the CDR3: TGTGCCAGCAGTGAGGAGGCAGGGAACACCGGGGAGCTGTTTTTT. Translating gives CASSEEAGNTGELFF.

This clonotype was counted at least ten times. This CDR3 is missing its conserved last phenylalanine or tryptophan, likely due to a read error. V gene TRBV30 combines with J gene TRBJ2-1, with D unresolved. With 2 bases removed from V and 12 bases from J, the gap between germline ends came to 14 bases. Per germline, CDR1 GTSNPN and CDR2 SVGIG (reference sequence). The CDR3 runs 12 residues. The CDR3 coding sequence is TGTGCCTGGAGTACTGGACCCACGGGGCAGTTCCTC. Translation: CAWSTGPTGQFL.

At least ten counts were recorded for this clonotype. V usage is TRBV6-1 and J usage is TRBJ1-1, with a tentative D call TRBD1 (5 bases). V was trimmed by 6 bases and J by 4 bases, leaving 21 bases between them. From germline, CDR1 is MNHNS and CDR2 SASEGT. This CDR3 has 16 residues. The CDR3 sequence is CASRSYWTGGGTEAFF. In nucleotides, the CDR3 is TGTGCCAGCAGGTCCTATTGGACCGGGGGGGGCACTGAAGCTTTCTTT.

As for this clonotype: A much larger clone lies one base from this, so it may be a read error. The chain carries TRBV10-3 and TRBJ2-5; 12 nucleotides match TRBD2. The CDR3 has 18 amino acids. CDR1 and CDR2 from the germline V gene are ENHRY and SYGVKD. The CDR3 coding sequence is TGTGCCAACAGTGACCCACGTCGAGGACTAGCGGGGAAAGAGACCCAGTACTTC. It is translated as CANSDPRRGLAGKETQYF.

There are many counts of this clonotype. The CDR3 coding sequence is TGTGCCAGTAGTGACGACAGGGGACTCTACGAGCAGTACTTC. It translates to CASSDDRGLYEQYF. The chain joins TRBV19 to TRBJ2-7, with 8 positions matching TRBD1. The germline V gene has CDR1 LNHDA and CDR2 SQIVND (reference sequence). Trimming cost V 5 bases and J 3 bases; bases outside gene matches: 6. CDR3 size: 14 residues.

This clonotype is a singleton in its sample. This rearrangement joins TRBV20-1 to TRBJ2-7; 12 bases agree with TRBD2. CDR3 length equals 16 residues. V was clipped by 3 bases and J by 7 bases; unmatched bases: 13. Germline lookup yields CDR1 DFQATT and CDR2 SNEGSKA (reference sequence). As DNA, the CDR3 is TGCAGTGCTAGTCACTACCTAGCGGGAGGGGAGGGAGAGCAGTACTTC. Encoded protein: CSASHYLAGGEGEQYF.

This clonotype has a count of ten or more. CDR3: CASSLSGPWDEKLFF. The CDR3 coding sequence is TGTGCCAGCAGTTTGTCAGGGCCGTGGGATGAAAAACTGTTTTTT. J is TRBJ1-4 and V is TRBV12-3 or TRBV12-4; D possibly corresponds to TRBD1 (5 bases). CDR3 length: 15 amino acids. The V gene lost 3 bases and the J gene lost 6 bases, with 14 bases spanning the gap.

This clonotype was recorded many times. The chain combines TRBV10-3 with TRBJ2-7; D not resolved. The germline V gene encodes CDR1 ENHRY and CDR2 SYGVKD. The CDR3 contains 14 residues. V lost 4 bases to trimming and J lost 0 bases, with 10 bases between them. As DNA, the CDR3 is TGTGCCATCAGTGGGTCGGTAGCCTCCTACGAGCAGTACTTC. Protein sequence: CAISGSVASYEQYF.

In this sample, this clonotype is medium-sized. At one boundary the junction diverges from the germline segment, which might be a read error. CDR3 in amino acids: CAGRGATSGRVDEQFF. The CDR3 DNA sequence: TGTGCCGGCAGAGGGGCGACTAGCGGGAGGGTCGATGAGCAGTTCTTC. The chain employs TRBV6-1 and TRBJ2-1, with 14 bases identical to TRBD2. Germline CDR1 is MNHNS and CDR2 is SASEGT. This CDR3 has 16 amino acids.

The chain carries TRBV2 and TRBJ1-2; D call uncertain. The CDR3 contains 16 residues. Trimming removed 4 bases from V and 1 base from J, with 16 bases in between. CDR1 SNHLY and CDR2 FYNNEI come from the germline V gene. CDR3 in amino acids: CASSVSRSFGNYGYTF. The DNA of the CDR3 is TGTGCCAGCAGTGTTTCACGGTCGTTCGGTAACTATGGCTACACCTTC.

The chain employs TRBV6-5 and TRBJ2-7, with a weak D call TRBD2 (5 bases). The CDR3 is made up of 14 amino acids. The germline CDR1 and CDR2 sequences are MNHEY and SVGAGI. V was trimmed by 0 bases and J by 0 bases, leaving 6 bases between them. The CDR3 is CASSYSTSSYEQYF. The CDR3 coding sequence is TGTGCCAGCAGTTACTCAACTAGCTCCTACGAGCAGTACTTC.

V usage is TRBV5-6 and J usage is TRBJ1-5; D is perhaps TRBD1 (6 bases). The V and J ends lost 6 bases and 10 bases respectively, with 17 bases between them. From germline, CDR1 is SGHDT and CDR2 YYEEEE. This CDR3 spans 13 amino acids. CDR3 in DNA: TGTGCCAGCATCCCAGGGGCCCGTCAACCCCAGCATTTT. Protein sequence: CASIPGARQPQHF.

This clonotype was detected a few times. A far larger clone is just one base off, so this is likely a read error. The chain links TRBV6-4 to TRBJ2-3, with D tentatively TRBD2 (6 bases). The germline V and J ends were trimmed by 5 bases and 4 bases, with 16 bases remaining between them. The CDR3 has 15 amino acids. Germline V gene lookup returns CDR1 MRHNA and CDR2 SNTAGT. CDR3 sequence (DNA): TGTGCCAGCAGTTACGGAGTAAGGAGGGCAGATACGCAGTATTTT. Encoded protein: CASSYGVRRADTQYF.

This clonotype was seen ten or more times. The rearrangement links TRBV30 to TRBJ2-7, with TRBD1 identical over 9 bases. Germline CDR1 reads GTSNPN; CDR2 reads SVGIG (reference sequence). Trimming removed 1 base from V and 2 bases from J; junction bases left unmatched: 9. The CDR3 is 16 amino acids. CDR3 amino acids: CAWSALMGTGTYEQYF. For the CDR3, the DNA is TGTGCCTGGAGTGCCCTTATGGGGACAGGGACCTACGAGCAGTACTTC.

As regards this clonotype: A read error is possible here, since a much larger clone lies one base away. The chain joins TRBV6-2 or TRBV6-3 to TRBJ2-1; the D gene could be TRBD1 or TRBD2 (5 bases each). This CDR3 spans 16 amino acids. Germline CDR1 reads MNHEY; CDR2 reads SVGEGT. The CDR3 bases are TGTGCCTGCAGTTACTGGGACCAACTATGGCCGAATGAGCAGCTCTTC. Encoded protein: CACSYWDQLWPNEQLF.

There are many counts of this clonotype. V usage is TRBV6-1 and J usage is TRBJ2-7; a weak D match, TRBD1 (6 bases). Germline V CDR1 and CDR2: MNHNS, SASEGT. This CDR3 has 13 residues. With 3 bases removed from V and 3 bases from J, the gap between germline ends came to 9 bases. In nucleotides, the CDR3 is TGTGCCAGCAGTGACCGGGACAACTACGAGCAGTACTTC. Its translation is CASSDRDNYEQYF.

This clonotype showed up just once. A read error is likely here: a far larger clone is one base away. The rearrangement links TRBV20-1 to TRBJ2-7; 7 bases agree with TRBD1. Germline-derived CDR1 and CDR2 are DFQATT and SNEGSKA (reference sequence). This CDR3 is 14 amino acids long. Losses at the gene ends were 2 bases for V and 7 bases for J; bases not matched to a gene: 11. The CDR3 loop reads CSARYRQGRDEQYF. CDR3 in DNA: TGCAGTGCTAGATACCGACAGGGTCGGGATGAGCAGTACTTC.

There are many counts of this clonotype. The CDR3 sequence: CASMAGDTQYF. For the CDR3, the DNA is TGTGCCAGTATGGCGGGAGATACGCAGTATTTT. V usage is TRBV19 and J usage is TRBJ2-3, with D possibly matching TRBD2 (5 bases). This CDR3 has 11 amino acids. The germline CDR1 and CDR2 sequences are LNHDA and SQIVND (reference sequence). The ends were cut back, 7 bases at V and 5 bases at J, with 7 bases in the middle.